This TCR beta chain was sequenced during a study of blood T cell repertoires in COVID-19. The CDR3 runs to 13 residues. Between the trimmed V and J ends, which lost 4 bases and 5 bases, there was a span of 9 bases. Per the germline V gene, CDR1 is WNHNN and CDR2 is SYGVQD (reference sequence). Participants came from some 26 US areas, aged about 18 to 95 years. Participants were placed into cohorts based on the clinical history they reported. Original methodology: Estimates of nucleated cell counts were drawn from the amplification of reference gene primers. Sequenced by immunoSEQ multiplex PCR; TCRdb stores in-frame clones only, minus some. For V, J and clone size, that table is used; D and trimming come from the DNA. The sample lists some 250,000 clones, 86% occurring once.

The sequencing sample was made of PBMCs or T cells enriched from blood (not recorded which). The clonotype was recovered from a man aged 18 to 29 who had recovered from COVID-19. The genes are TRBV10-1 and TRBJ1-5; perhaps TRBD1 as D (5 bases). CDR3 in DNA: TGCGCCAGCAGTGTGGGGGGGGATCAGCCCCAGCATTTT. Translation gives CASSVGGDQPQHF.